The 23 T cell receptor beta chains given below trace back to one sample, sequenced in a study of CD8+ T cells in alopecia areata. RNA, once extracted, was reverse transcribed into cDNA for use as the sequencing template. Assay: immunoSEQ multiplex PCR; the TCRdb copy retains only in-frame clones and omits some. There are 90,000 to 100,000 clones in the sample; about two fifths occur only once, and 1% to 1.5% lies in the top ten. Sequences were obtained from CD4+ T cells sorted from blood. The receptors originated from a human donor with alopecia areata.

The genes are TRBV7-3 and TRBJ2-1; a possible D gene is TRBD1 (6 bases). The CDR3 is 11 residues long. V gave up 2 bases and J gave up 10 bases, with 6 bases separating them. Germline V gene data show CDR1 as SGHTA and CDR2 as FQGTGA. The chain's CDR3 is CASSLGQEQFF. The CDR3 coding sequence is TGTGCCAGCAGCTTAGGACAGGAGCAGTTCTTC. Based on the CDR3 plus reference TRBV7-3 and TRBJ2-1, the full variable domain is GAGVSQTPSNKVTEKGKYVELRCDPISGHTALYWYRQSLGQGPEFLIYFQGTGAADDSGLPNDRFFAVRPEGSVSTLKIQRTERGDSAVYLCASSLGQEQFFGPGTRLTVL.

This clone was detected a few times. CDR3 residues: CASKPPGQGSLNYGYTF. CDR3 nucleotides: TGTGCCAGCAAGCCCCCGGGACAGGGGTCCCTTAACTATGGCTACACCTTC. This chain links TRBV27 with TRBJ1-2; TRBD1 matches at 10 bases. The CDR3 loop spans 17 amino acids. Germline V gives CDR1 MNHEY, CDR2 SMNVEV (reference sequence). After removal of 7 bases from V and 1 base from J, the junction contained 12 bases not matched to a gene.

This chain uses TRBV30 with TRBJ2-7; 9 nucleotides align to TRBD1. Germline V gives CDR1 GTSNPN, CDR2 SVGIG (reference sequence). V trimming: 6 bases; J trimming: 4 bases; junction bases outside the gene matches: 7. This CDR3 has 13 residues. The CDR3 sequence is CACEGQGSYEQYF. Here the CDR3 DNA reads TGTGCCTGTGAGGGACAGGGAAGTTACGAGCAGTACTTC.

J is TRBJ2-5 and V is TRBV5-4; 8 bases map to TRBD2. After removal of 2 bases from V and 5 bases from J, the junction contained 2 bases not matched to a gene. The CDR3 has 13 amino acids. Germline values: CDR1 SGHNT, CDR2 YYREEE (reference sequence). The CDR3 reads CASSLTSGETQYF. DNA for the CDR3: TGTGCCAGCAGCTTAACTAGCGGTGAGACCCAGTACTTC.

This clone was seen a handful of times. V gene TRBV11-2 combines with J gene TRBJ2-6, with 8 bases fitting TRBD1. The CDR3 is made up of 19 amino acids. CDR1 is SGHAT, CDR2 FQNNGV, per germline. The trim removed 1 base at V and 2 bases at J, leaving 10 bases unmatched. CDR3: CASSLVGQGSSTGANVLTF. The CDR3 DNA follows: TGTGCCAGCAGCTTAGTAGGACAGGGATCCTCCACTGGGGCCAACGTCCTGACTTTC.

The V gene is TRBV5-4, the J gene TRBJ1-1; no firm D call. This CDR3 spans 15 amino acids. V gave up 1 base and J gave up 1 base, with 11 bases separating them. Germline loops: CDR1 SGHNT, CDR2 YYREEE (reference sequence). In DNA, the CDR3 is TGTGCCAGCAGCTTGTTCCGGGAGAGGAACACTGAAGCTTTCTTT. It yields the protein CASSLFRERNTEAFF.

The chain combines TRBV11-2 with TRBJ2-7; unclear D gene. Trimming removed 1 base at V and 5 bases at J, with 15 bases between. The CDR3 is made up of 15 amino acids. Germline CDR1 and CDR2: SGHAT and FQNNGV. CDR3 in DNA: TGTGCCAGCAGCTTAGCTACAGCGACCTGGCACGAGCAGTACTTC. It is translated as CASSLATATWHEQYF.

The J gene is TRBJ1-4, the V gene TRBV29-1; 10 bases fit TRBD1. The CDR3 loop spans 13 amino acids. With V trimmed by 7 bases and J by 5 bases, 4 bases remained unmatched. Germline CDR1 and CDR2: SQVTM and ANQGSEA. DNA of the CDR3: TGCAGCGGTAGGACAGGGGGGAATGAAAAACTGTTTTTT. This gives the protein CSGRTGGNEKLFF. Variable domain in full (rest from reference TRBV29-1 and TRBJ1-4): SAVISQKPSRDICQRGTSLTIQCQVDSQVTMMFWYRQQPGQSLTLIATANQGSEATYESGFVIDKFPISRPNLTFSTLTVSNMSPEDSSIYLCSGRTGGNEKLFFGSGTQLSVL.

The chain employs TRBV28 and TRBJ2-7; 7 bases line up with TRBD2. Germline V gene lookup returns CDR1 MDHEN and CDR2 SYDVKM. This CDR3 has 12 residues. V was clipped by 6 bases and J by 3 bases; unmatched bases: 2. The CDR3 region has the DNA TGTGCCAGCAGGCGGGACTACTACGAGCAGTACTTC. It specifies CASRRDYYEQYF. The whole variable domain, remainder taken from reference TRBV28 and TRBJ2-7, is DVKVTQSSRYLVKRTGEKVFLECVQDMDHENMFWYRQDPGLGLRLIYFSYDVKMKEKGDIPEGYSVSREKKERFSLILESASTNQTSMYLCASRRDYYEQYFGPGTRLTVT.

The chain links TRBV7-9 to TRBJ2-7, with D uncertain. Germline V CDR1 and CDR2: SEHNR, FQNEAQ (reference sequence). This CDR3 has 13 residues. The V and J ends lost 3 bases and 5 bases respectively, with 11 bases between them. CDR3 DNA sequence: TGTGCCAGCAGCTTCGGGTCTGGGGACGAGCAGTACTTC. It encodes CASSFGSGDEQYF.

The sample holds a few counts of this clone. The chain links TRBV2 to TRBJ2-5; unclear D gene. The CDR3 loop spans 13 amino acids. Per the germline V gene, CDR1 is SNHLY and CDR2 is FYNNEI. V lost 4 bases, J lost 5 bases, and 11 bases lay in between. CDR3 nucleotides: TGTGCCAGCAGTGGGCCCGTCCGGGAGACCCAGTACTTC. Protein product: CASSGPVRETQYF.

This clone was detected a few times. The chain couples TRBV7-2 to TRBJ2-4, with D maybe TRBD2 (5 bases). V was trimmed by 3 bases and J by 1 base, leaving 10 bases between them. From germline, CDR1 is SGHTA and CDR2 FQGNSA. There are 15 residues in the CDR3. For the CDR3, the DNA is TGTGCCAGCAGCTTCTCCGGGGTGGCCAAAAACATTCAGTACTTC. This encodes CASSFSGVAKNIQYF.

This clone was observed a few times. This chain connects TRBV2 to TRBJ2-5; D is uncertain. V was trimmed by 3 bases and J by 5 bases, leaving 4 bases between them. Germline CDR1 reads SNHLY; CDR2 reads FYNNEI. The CDR3 runs 11 residues. The CDR3 region is CASSDRETQYF. The DNA for the CDR3 is TGTGCCAGCAGTGATAGGGAGACCCAGTACTTC.

This CDR3 reads CASSEPNRGPAFF. DNA of the CDR3: TGTGCCAGCAGTGAACCCAACAGGGGGCCGGCTTTCTTT. The chain links TRBV27 to TRBJ1-1; 9 bases line up with TRBD1. After removal of 5 bases from V and 11 bases from J, the junction contained 9 bases not matched to a gene. In germline, CDR1 is MNHEY, CDR2 SMNVEV (reference sequence). The CDR3 contains 13 residues.

The chain couples TRBV4-1 to TRBJ2-5, with 9 nucleotides matching TRBD1. Losses at the gene ends were 1 base for V and 3 bases for J; bases not matched to a gene: 3. Germline V gene lookup returns CDR1 MGHRA and CDR2 YSYEKL. The CDR3 has 15 residues. In nucleotides, the CDR3 is TGCGCCAGCAGCCAAGCCGGGACAGGGAAAGAGACCCAGTACTTC. Protein product: CASSQAGTGKETQYF.

In its sample, this clone was seen a few times. The V gene is TRBV7-9, the J gene TRBJ2-5; possible D gene TRBD2, 5 bases. Between the trimmed V and J ends, which lost 5 bases and 1 base, there was a span of 11 bases. The CDR3 runs to 14 residues. Germline V gives CDR1 SEHNR, CDR2 FQNEAQ (reference sequence). CDR3 coding DNA: TGTGCCAGCAGCCCCACTGGGAGCCAAGAGACCCAGTACTTC. The encoded protein is CASSPTGSQETQYF.

V and J are TRBV5-4 and TRBJ2-1, with no clear D. Trimming left V 3 bases short and J 9 bases short, with 13 bases between. CDR1 and CDR2 (germline): SGHNT, YYREEE (reference sequence). This CDR3 contains 13 residues. As DNA, the CDR3 is TGTGCCAGCAGCTCGGCACGTAGCATTGAGCAGTTCTTC. Translation gives CASSSARSIEQFF.

This rearrangement joins TRBV28 to TRBJ2-7, with D tentatively TRBD1 or TRBD2 (5 bases each). The CDR3 consists of 12 residues. Per germline, CDR1 MDHEN and CDR2 SYDVKM. V dropped 7 bases and J dropped 3 bases, with 10 bases sitting between them. Here the CDR3 reads CASTGARYEQYF. For the CDR3, the DNA is TGTGCCAGCACCGGGGCGCGCTACGAGCAGTACTTC.

J is TRBJ2-3 and V is TRBV5-1, with 11 bases identical to TRBD2. The CDR3 contains 16 residues. Germline V CDR1 and CDR2: SGHRS, YFSETQ. V lost 4 bases to trimming and J lost 0 bases; unmatched junction nucleotides: 4. The CDR3 protein is CASSLAGGKSTDTQYF. CDR3 nucleotide sequence: TGCGCCAGCAGCCTAGCGGGAGGTAAAAGCACAGATACGCAGTATTTT.

This clone appeared once. This chain joins TRBV30 and TRBJ2-3; 8 bases are a match to TRBD1. The germline CDR1 and CDR2 sequences are GTSNPN and SVGIG (reference sequence). The length of the CDR3 is 13 residues. The V and J ends lost 0 bases and 4 bases, in that order; junction bases with no gene match: 0. The CDR3, as DNA: TGTGCCTGGAGTGTACAGGGGGCAGATACGCAGTATTTT. Protein sequence: CAWSVQGADTQYF.

The chain couples TRBV4-1 to TRBJ2-7; D call uncertain. The germline V gene encodes CDR1 MGHRA and CDR2 YSYEKL. CDR3 length equals 16 residues. Trimming pared 4 bases from V and 4 bases from J, leaving 20 bases between. CDR3 DNA sequence: TGCGCCAGCAGCCCCCCTGGATCGGCCCCGATATACGAGCAGTACTTC. Its protein is CASSPPGSAPIYEQYF.

This clone has more than one count but fewer than ten. The chain has TRBV6-1 and TRBJ2-4, with D perhaps TRBD1 (6 bases). This CDR3 region has 15 residues. The germline CDR1 and CDR2 sequences are MNHNS and SASEGT. Trimming removed 5 bases from V and 1 base from J, with 12 bases in between. CDR3 sequence (DNA): TGTGCCAGCAGTTTCAACAGGGTGGCCAAAAACATTCAGTACTTC. This gives the protein CASSFNRVAKNIQYF.

This chain uses TRBV4-3 with TRBJ1-6; D ambiguous. CDR3 length: 14 amino acids. The V end was cut by 4 bases, the J end by 8 bases, with 12 bases between. Germline V lookup: CDR1 LGHNA, CDR2 YSLEER. The CDR3 DNA sequence: TGCGCCAGCAGCCTTCCCCGGTCTGATTCACCCCTCCACTTT. Amino acids: CASSLPRSDSPLHF.